The clone carrying this TCR beta chain has just a few counts. What it binds is not known. Trimming stripped 2 bases from V and 6 bases from J, with 11 bases between. The CDR3 length is 14 residues. Germline V gene sequence: CDR1 SEHNR, CDR2 FQNEAQ (reference sequence). These data originate in a study of T-cell memory formation after mild COVID-19. Study summary: In these data, TCR clusters were largely donor specific. Findings and limits, study-wide: A subset of responding clones appeared in pre-infection memory, suggesting cross-reactive memory joined. Later expanders leaned CD4+, whereas clones that contracted between day 15 and 85 were balanced CD4/CD8.

Sample barcodes and UMIs were carried by the TCR alpha and TCR beta cDNA libraries that 5'RACE generated with constant-segment primers. From the 5' RACE reads, TCRdb called clonotypes with MiXCR, one entry per CDR3 protein. The sample comprises around 130,000 distinct CDR3 sequences, roughly 15% of which are singletons, and approximately 15% rests with the top ten. This chain connects TRBV7-9 to TRBJ2-1, with D possibly TRBD2 on 5 matching bases. The receptor was derived from an adult woman who had mild COVID-19 (a few samples of this study predate the infection). Cell type and time point are not known. Sequencing was performed on PBMCs or a T cell subset sorted from them (not recorded which). The CDR3 DNA reads TGTGCCAGCAGCTTACAGGACTTTTCCAATGAGCAGTTCTTC. This gives the protein CASSLQDFSNEQFF.